The table lists the clone carrying this TCR beta chain with many counts. Its antigen is not identified. Time point reported: sample taken at primary tumor resection. Tumor, nontumor lung or frozen PBMC supplied whole RNA, sequenced without sorting. The cohort: 70 to 75 early-stage, untreated non-small cell lung cancer patients. The data originate from a study of spatial heterogeneity in lung cancer. Study-level background: Alpha-chain sequences were consistently detected less often than beta-chain sequences. Raw-read counts averaged over ten per unique TCR and UMI combination. Study-wide findings and caveats: Among blood samples, ubiquitous expanded tumor TCRs appeared more at resection than at follow-up.

Germline lookup yields CDR1 SNHLY and CDR2 FYNNEI. The CDR3 length is 15 residues. Trimming removed 4 bases from V and 5 bases from J, with 15 bases in between. TCRdb analysed the 5' RACE reads with MiXCR anew, one entry per CDR3 protein. The sample shows about 3,200 distinct CDR3 sequences, approximately 15% of them seen only once. This chain links TRBV2 with TRBJ2-1; a possible D gene is TRBD2 (6 bases). The sequence was collected from a female donor with early-stage non-small cell lung cancer. The sequenced sample was PBMCs, obtained at surgery. This CDR3 is CASSGLIGLNNEQFF. In DNA form, the CDR3 reads TGTGCCAGCAGTGGCCTGATAGGACTAAACAATGAGCAGTTCTTC. Combining the CDR3 with reference TRBV2 and TRBJ2-1 gives the whole variable domain EPEVTQTPSHQVTQMGQEVILRCVPISNHLYFYWYRQILGQKVEFLVSFYNNEISEKSEIFDDQFSVERPDGSNFTLKIRSTKLEDSAMYFCASSGLIGLNNEQFFGPGTRLTVL.